This T cell receptor (beta chain) is drawn from a study of molecular identifiers for immune sequencing clone quantification. In regard to this clonotype: The antigen is unknown.

TCRdb fed the PCR reads into MiXCR, producing one record per CDR3 protein. The table shows about 640,000 distinct CDR3 sequences, with about 20% occurring only once. Study-wide points: Beyond 20 RNA copies, clones held over 99% of effector molecules, compared with under 1% in naive cells.

Germline V gives CDR1 SGHTA, CDR2 FQGTGA. The CDR3 runs to 17 residues. Trimming took off 5 bases at V and 4 bases at J, with 21 bases between the two ends. The J gene is TRBJ2-1, the V gene TRBV7-3; possible D gene TRBD1, 7 bases. This receptor was taken from a human donor in good health. Some libraries in this study had Jurkat cell RNA spiked in. Input material: naive CD8+ T cells from blood, with Jurkat cell RNA spiked in. The subset was: FACS-sorted CD8+CD4-CCR7+CD45RA+ naive T cells. CDR3 loop: CASSQGQGGVGYNEQFF. CDR3 coding DNA: TGTGCCAGCAGCCAAGGGCAGGGGGGTGTCGGGTACAATGAGCAGTTCTTC.